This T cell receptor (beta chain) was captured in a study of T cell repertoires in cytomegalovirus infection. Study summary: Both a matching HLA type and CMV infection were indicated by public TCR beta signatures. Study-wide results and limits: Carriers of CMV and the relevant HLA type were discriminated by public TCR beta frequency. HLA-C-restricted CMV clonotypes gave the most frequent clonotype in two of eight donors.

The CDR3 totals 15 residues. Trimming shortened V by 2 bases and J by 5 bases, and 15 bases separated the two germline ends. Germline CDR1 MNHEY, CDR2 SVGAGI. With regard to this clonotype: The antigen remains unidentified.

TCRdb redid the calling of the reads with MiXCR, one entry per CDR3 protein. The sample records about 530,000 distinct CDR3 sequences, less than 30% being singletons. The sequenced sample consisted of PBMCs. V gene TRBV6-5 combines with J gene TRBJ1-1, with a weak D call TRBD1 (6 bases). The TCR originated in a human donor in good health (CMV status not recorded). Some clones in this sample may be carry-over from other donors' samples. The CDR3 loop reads CASSYRIQGHTEAFF. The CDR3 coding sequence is TGTGCCAGCAGTTACCGTATACAGGGCCATACTGAAGCTTTCTTT.